This passage covers 19 T cell receptor beta chains from one sample sequenced in a study of T cell repertoires in cytomegalovirus infection. TCRdb redid the calling of the reads with MiXCR, one entry per CDR3 protein. The repertoire holds about 770,000 distinct CDR3 sequences, with 25% to 30% as singletons. No cognate antigen is known for these TCRs. The sample was cultured CD8+ T cells from PBMCs, taken from culture after CMV antigen stimulation. Receptors were obtained from a human donor in good health (CMV status not recorded). Some clones in this sample may be carry-over from other donors' samples.

The chain recombines TRBV11-1 with TRBJ2-5; D gene ambiguous. Germline CDR1 SGHAT, CDR2 FQDESV (reference sequence). Trimming took 3 bases from V and 5 from J, leaving 19 bases between them. The CDR3 contains 16 residues. CDR3 sequence (DNA): TGTGCCAGCAGCTTGCACCATAGGGTAGTAGTCGAGACCCAGTACTTC. Translation: CASSLHHRVVVETQYF.

This clonotype showed up just a few times. The chain carries TRBV7-2 and TRBJ2-2; D perhaps matches TRBD1 (6 bases). CDR1 is SGHTA and CDR2 is FQGNSA in the germline V gene. This CDR3 region has 17 residues. Trimming removed 2 bases at V and 7 bases at J, with 20 bases between. CDR3 DNA: TGTGCCAGCAGCTTACGAGGGGGAAGGGTGATGAACGGGGAGCTGTTTTTT. Translation gives CASSLRGGRVMNGELFF.

The chain employs TRBV12-3 or TRBV12-4 and TRBJ1-1, with D hard to call. Trimming cost V 5 bases and J 5 bases, with 9 bases left between them. This CDR3 region has 12 residues. The CDR3 region has the DNA TGTGCCAGCAGTGAATTCCGGACTGAAGCTTTCTTT. Translation gives CASSEFRTEAFF.

At least ten counts were recorded for this clonotype. The chain combines TRBV12-3 or TRBV12-4 with TRBJ1-5; D is perhaps TRBD1 (5 bases). The ends were cut back, 3 bases at V and 5 bases at J, with 17 bases in the middle. The CDR3 runs to 16 residues. The CDR3 nucleotides are TGTGCCAGCAGTTTTGGAGGGGCGCGGTCCGATCAGCCCCAGCATTTT. Translating it yields CASSFGGARSDQPQHF.

This clonotype has just a few counts. The chain employs TRBV27 and TRBJ2-7, with a weak D call TRBD2 (5 bases). The CDR3 loop spans 14 amino acids. The V gene lost 3 bases and the J gene lost 5 bases, with 14 bases spanning the gap. The germline gives CDR1 MNHEY, CDR2 SMNVEV (reference sequence). This CDR3 is CASSFSQTGDEQYF. The DNA for the CDR3 is TGTGCCAGCAGTTTCTCACAGACCGGGGACGAGCAGTACTTC.

The rearrangement joins TRBV6-5 to TRBJ2-1; D unclear. Trimming took 0 bases from V and 1 from J, leaving 16 bases between them. The CDR3 length is 18 residues. Germline values: CDR1 MNHEY, CDR2 SVGAGI. CDR3 protein: CASSYSPANPWSYNEQFF. Written as DNA, the CDR3 is TGTGCCAGCAGTTACTCCCCCGCCAACCCTTGGTCCTACAATGAGCAGTTCTTC.

In this sample, this clonotype turned up a few times. V is TRBV5-1 and J is TRBJ1-2, with 8 bases fitting TRBD1. The CDR3 length is 16 residues. CDR1 is SGHRS and CDR2 is YFSETQ in the germline V gene. V dropped 4 bases and J dropped 0; count of bases not matched to a gene: 8. The CDR3 DNA is TGCGCCAGCAGCCCGATGATGACAGGGGCTAACTATGGCTACACCTTC. This gives the protein CASSPMMTGANYGYTF. Looking up the rest from reference TRBV5-1 and TRBJ1-2 gives the full variable domain: KAGVTQTPRYLIKTRGQQVTLSCSPISGHRSVSWYQQTPGQGLQFLFEYFSETQRNKGNFPGRFSGRQFSNSRSEMNVSTLELGDSALYLCASSPMMTGANYGYTFGSGTRLTVV.

This clonotype was detected only a few times. Compared with germline, one end of the junction differs, possibly owing to a read error. This chain uses TRBV28 with TRBJ2-3; TRBD1 aligns across 7 bases. CDR1 and CDR2 (germline): MDHEN, SYDVKM. The CDR3 has 15 residues. The CDR3 DNA reads as TGTGCCAGCAGTTTGAGGGGGCGGTTCACATATACGCAGTATTTT. Protein sequence: CASSLRGRFTYTQYF.

This clonotype was observed a few times. This chain joins TRBV20-1 and TRBJ2-4; no clear D. Germline CDR1 and CDR2: DFQATT and SNEGSKA (reference sequence). Between the trimmed V and J ends, which lost 4 bases and 1 base, there was a span of 14 bases. This CDR3 has 15 amino acids. CDR3 loop: CSATRPPWAKNIQYF. Here the CDR3 DNA reads TGCAGTGCTACCCGACCCCCTTGGGCCAAAAACATTCAGTACTTC.

This clonotype was detected many times. The gene calls are TRBV7-9 and TRBJ2-3; D is uncertain. V lost 1 base and J lost 8, with 10 bases in between. CDR1 and CDR2 (germline): SEHNR, FQNEAQ (reference sequence). The CDR3 spans 13 residues. DNA for the CDR3: TGTGCCAGCAGCTTAGAATTATTCGGTACGCAGTATTTT. Amino acids: CASSLELFGTQYF.

The chain combines TRBV7-3 with TRBJ1-1; D is perhaps TRBD1 (5 bases). CDR3 length: 15 residues. Germline CDR1 and CDR2: SGHTA and FQGTGA. Trimming removed 3 bases at V and 1 base at J, with 12 bases between. CDR3 sequence reads: CASSLIQARNTEAFF. The CDR3 DNA sequence: TGTGCCAGCAGCTTGATACAGGCCAGGAACACTGAAGCTTTCTTT.

The chain recombines TRBV6-8 with TRBJ1-2; D call uncertain. Trimming took off 0 bases at V and 0 bases at J, with 8 bases between the two ends. The CDR3 covers 15 residues. In germline, CDR1 is MNHGY, CDR2 SAAAGT. The chain's CDR3 is CASSYSTASNYGYTF. CDR3 DNA: TGTGCCAGCAGTTACTCAACAGCTTCTAACTATGGCTACACCTTC.

The CDR3 region is CASSSLAGGPSSLNEQYF. The CDR3 bases are TGTGCCAGCAGCTCGCTAGCGGGGGGGCCGAGTAGTTTGAACGAGCAGTACTTC. V and J are TRBV5-6 and TRBJ2-7, with 12 bases identical to TRBD2. In germline, CDR1 is SGHDT, CDR2 YYEEEE. After removal of 3 bases from V and 5 bases from J, the junction contained 15 bases not matched to a gene. The CDR3 runs 18 residues.

The V call is TRBV4-2, the J call TRBJ2-5; 9 bases agree with TRBD2. CDR1 LGHNA and CDR2 YNFKEQ come from the germline V gene. The CDR3 has 15 amino acids. Trimming cost V 4 bases and J 2 bases; bases outside gene matches: 5. In DNA, the CDR3 is TGTGCCAGCAGCCCCCCGAGCGGGGGGCAAGAGACCCAGTACTTC. Protein sequence: CASSPPSGGQETQYF.

The gene calls are TRBV29-1 and TRBJ2-7, with a possible D match to TRBD2 (5 bases). Trimming took 3 bases from V and 1 from J, leaving 10 bases between them. Germline CDR1 and CDR2: SQVTM and ANQGSEA. The CDR3 loop spans 13 amino acids. The CDR3 sequence: CSVESGRSYEQYF. DNA for the CDR3: TGCAGCGTTGAGAGTGGGAGATCCTACGAGCAGTACTTC.

The J gene is TRBJ2-3, the V gene TRBV20-1; 9 nucleotides line up with TRBD2. Germline CDR1 reads DFQATT; CDR2 reads SNEGSKA (reference sequence). The CDR3 has 14 residues. The V segment lost 3 bases and the J segment 1 base; nucleotides outside the gene matches: 2. CDR3 sequence reads: CSASRTSGTDTQYF. The CDR3 DNA follows: TGCAGTGCTAGCCGGACTAGCGGCACAGATACGCAGTATTTT.

In this sample, this clonotype turned up many times. The rearrangement joins TRBV7-6 to TRBJ1-1; 10 nucleotides match TRBD1. V lost 5 bases to trimming and J lost 1 base; unmatched junction nucleotides: 4. Germline CDR1 reads SGHVS; CDR2 reads FNYEAQ. CDR3 length: 15 amino acids. As DNA, the CDR3 is TGTGCCAGCAGCAAGGACAGGGGGGGGAACACTGAAGCTTTCTTT. Its protein product is CASSKDRGGNTEAFF.

This clonotype was seen a handful of times. The chain joins TRBV19 to TRBJ2-1; 8 bases map to TRBD1. Looked up from germline, CDR1 is LNHDA and CDR2 is SQIVND (reference sequence). The V segment lost 8 bases and the J segment 2 bases; nucleotides outside the gene matches: 5. The CDR3 loop spans 14 amino acids. CDR3 nucleotides: TGTGCCAGTGTCGGGACAGGACCCTACAATGAGCAGTTCTTC. As protein: CASVGTGPYNEQFF.

This clonotype turned up a few times. The chain employs TRBV12-3 or TRBV12-4 and TRBJ2-3; D perhaps matches TRBD2 (5 bases). Trimming took 8 bases from V and 3 from J, leaving 18 bases between them. The CDR3 length is 15 residues. CDR3 in amino acids: CASGRAMWRTDTQYF. The CDR3 DNA reads as TGTGCCAGCGGACGCGCTATGTGGAGGACAGATACGCAGTATTTT.